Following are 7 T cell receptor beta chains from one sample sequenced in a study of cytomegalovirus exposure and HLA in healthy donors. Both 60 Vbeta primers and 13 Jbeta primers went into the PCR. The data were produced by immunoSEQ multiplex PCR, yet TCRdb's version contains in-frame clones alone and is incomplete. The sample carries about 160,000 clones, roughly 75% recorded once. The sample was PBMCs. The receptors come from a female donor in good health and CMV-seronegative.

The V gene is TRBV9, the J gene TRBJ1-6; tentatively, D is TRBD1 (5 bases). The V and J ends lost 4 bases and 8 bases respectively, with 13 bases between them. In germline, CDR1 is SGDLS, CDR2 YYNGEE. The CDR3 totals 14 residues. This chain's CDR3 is CASSYRDSDSPLHF. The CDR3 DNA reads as TGTGCCAGCAGCTACCGGGACTCGGATTCACCCCTCCACTTT.

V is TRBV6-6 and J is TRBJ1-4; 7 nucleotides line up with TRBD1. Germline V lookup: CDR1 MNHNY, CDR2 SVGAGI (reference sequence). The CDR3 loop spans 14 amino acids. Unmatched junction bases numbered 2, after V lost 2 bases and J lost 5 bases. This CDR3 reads CASSYGTENEKLFF. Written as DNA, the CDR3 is TGTGCCAGCAGTTACGGGACAGAAAATGAAAAACTGTTTTTT.

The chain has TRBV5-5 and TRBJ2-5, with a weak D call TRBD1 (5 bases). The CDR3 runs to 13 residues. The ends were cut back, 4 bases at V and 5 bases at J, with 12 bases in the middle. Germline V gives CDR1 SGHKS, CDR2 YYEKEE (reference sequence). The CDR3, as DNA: TGTGCCAGCAGCCCGTCAGGGATCGAGACCCAGTACTTC. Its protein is CASSPSGIETQYF.

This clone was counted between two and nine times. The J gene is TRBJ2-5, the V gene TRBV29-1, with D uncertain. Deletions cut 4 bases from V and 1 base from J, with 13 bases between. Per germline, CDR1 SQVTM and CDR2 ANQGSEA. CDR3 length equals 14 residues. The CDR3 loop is CSVVGANPQETQYF. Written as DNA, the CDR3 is TGCAGCGTTGTAGGAGCTAATCCCCAAGAGACCCAGTACTTC.

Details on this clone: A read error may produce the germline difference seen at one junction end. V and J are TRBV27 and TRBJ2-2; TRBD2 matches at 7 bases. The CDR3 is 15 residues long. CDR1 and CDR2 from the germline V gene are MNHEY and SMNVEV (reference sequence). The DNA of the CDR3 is TGTGCCAGCACTTTACCGGGAGCGGGAACCGGGGAGCTGTTTTTT. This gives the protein CASTLPGAGTGELFF.

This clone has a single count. The CDR3 nucleotides read TGTGCCTGGAGCGGTTATCTCACCGGGGAGCTGTTTTTT. It translates to CAWSGYLTGELFF. The V call is TRBV30, the J call TRBJ2-2; D unresolved. Germline V gene data show CDR1 as GTSNPN and CDR2 as SVGIG (reference sequence). V was trimmed by 3 bases and J by 4 bases, leaving 9 bases between them. There are 13 residues in the CDR3.

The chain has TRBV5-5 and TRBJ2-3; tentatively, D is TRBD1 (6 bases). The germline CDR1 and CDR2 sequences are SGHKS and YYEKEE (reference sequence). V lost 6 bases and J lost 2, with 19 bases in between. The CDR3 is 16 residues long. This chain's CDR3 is CASKSPTGTLTDTQYF. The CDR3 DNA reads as TGTGCCAGCAAGTCCCCGACAGGCACCCTCACAGATACGCAGTATTTT.